By frequency, the clone carrying this T cell receptor beta chain registers medium-sized (0.01 to 0.1%). The target antigen is unknown. TCRdb re-called the 10x single-cell sequencing reads; one entry per CDR3 protein, DNA not given. The sample's table shows about 1,100 distinct CDR3 sequences. A live/dead marker was used to sort live CSF cells for droplet sequencing. The germline CDR1 and CDR2 sequences are MNHNY and SVGAGI (reference sequence). The CDR3 is 14 amino acids. These data are taken from a study of CD8 T cells in cerebrospinal fluid in Alzheimer's disease. Study-wide results and caveats: Compared with controls, mild cognitive impairment or Alzheimer's disease patients showed higher maximum CSF clone percentages.

The sequenced material came from cerebrospinal fluid. The receptor's source is a human donor in good health. The chain links TRBV6-6 to TRBJ2-3; TCRdb gives TRBD2 as the D gene, but with no DNA this cannot be confirmed. CDR3: CASRGEGQTDTQYF.